The 25 T cell receptor beta chains presented below share a single source sample, sequenced in a study of OX40 agonist ivuxolimab in advanced cancers. The method was immunoSEQ multiplex PCR; TCRdb's version includes in-frame clones alone and lacks a portion of them. The sample yields 55,000 to 60,000 clones, 93% seen once. Here the sequenced sample was CD4+ or CD8+ T cells sorted from blood, taken in a trial of the OX40 agonist ivuxolimab. These receptors were obtained from an adult with an advanced solid tumor such as melanoma, head and neck, liver or kidney cancer.

The CDR3 here is CASSGHYPDTQYF. The CDR3, as DNA: TGTGCCAGCAGCGGACACTACCCGGATACGCAGTATTTT. The chain links TRBV9 to TRBJ2-3; unclear D gene. The CDR3 is 13 amino acids. The germline V gene encodes CDR1 SGDLS and CDR2 YYNGEE. Trimming removed 3 bases from V and 6 bases from J, with 11 bases in between.

The chain recombines TRBV5-6 with TRBJ2-7, with 10 bases aligning to TRBD1. V dropped 0 bases and J dropped 2; count of bases not matched to a gene: 2. The CDR3 is made up of 15 amino acids. In germline, CDR1 is SGHDT, CDR2 YYEEEE. This CDR3 reads CASSLGDRGTYEQYF. The CDR3 bases are TGTGCCAGCAGCTTGGGGGACAGGGGAACCTACGAGCAGTACTTC.

The genes are TRBV28 and TRBJ2-1; D might be TRBD2 (5 bases). Germline V CDR1 and CDR2: MDHEN, SYDVKM. V lost 5 bases and J 10 bases, leaving 21 bases between the germline ends. This CDR3 is 15 amino acids long. The CDR3 bases are TGTGCCAGCAGTCCGGGGTTCATTTCACCATGGGAGCAGTTCTTC. Its translation: CASSPGFISPWEQFF.

The chain couples TRBV11-2 to TRBJ2-1; D may be TRBD2 (5 bases). The CDR3 runs 16 residues. Deletions cut 6 bases from V and 0 bases from J, with 15 bases between. Per the germline V gene, CDR1 is SGHAT and CDR2 is FQNNGV. CDR3 region: CASRPSFGSSYNEQFF. The CDR3 DNA follows: TGTGCCAGCAGACCCTCTTTTGGGAGCTCCTACAATGAGCAGTTCTTC.

The rearrangement joins TRBV4-3 to TRBJ1-2, with D possibly matching TRBD1 (5 bases). Trimming shortened V by 0 bases and J by 6 bases, and 8 bases separated the two germline ends. This CDR3 has 13 residues. CDR1 is LGHNA, CDR2 YSLEER, per germline. For the CDR3, the DNA is TGCGCCAGCAGCCAAGATACGGGGGATGGCTACACCTTC. Translating it yields CASSQDTGDGYTF.

The rearrangement uses TRBV5-4 and TRBJ1-1, with D unresolved. Trimming removed 0 bases at V and 1 base at J, with 16 bases between. This CDR3 is built from 17 residues. Germline V gives CDR1 SGHNT, CDR2 YYREEE (reference sequence). CDR3 DNA sequence: TGTGCCAGCAGCTTGGCCGGGTGGAGGCAGGAGAACACTGAAGCTTTCTTT. This encodes CASSLAGWRQENTEAFF.

V usage is TRBV6-1 and J usage is TRBJ1-5; D may be TRBD1 (5 bases). V lost 6 bases to trimming and J lost 6 bases, with 9 bases between them. Germline values: CDR1 MNHNS, CDR2 SASEGT. The CDR3 is made up of 12 amino acids. The CDR3 DNA follows: TGTGCCAGCAGGCAGGGTACTCAGCCCCAGCATTTT. It is translated as CASRQGTQPQHF.

The V gene is TRBV9, the J gene TRBJ2-7, with TRBD2 identical over 7 bases. The germline CDR1 and CDR2 sequences are SGDLS and YYNGEE. With V trimmed by 0 bases and J by 4 bases, 7 bases remained unmatched. There are 15 residues in the CDR3. CDR3 protein: CASSVGDWGGYEQYF. The CDR3 DNA reads as TGTGCCAGCAGCGTAGGAGACTGGGGGGGTTACGAGCAGTACTTC.

This chain joins TRBV27 and TRBJ1-1; 7 bases are a match to TRBD1. The ends lost 4 bases at V and 1 base at J; junction bases unmatched: 3. This CDR3 has 14 amino acids. Per germline, CDR1 MNHEY and CDR2 SMNVEV (reference sequence). In DNA form, the CDR3 reads TGTGCCAGCAGTTCGGGACAGCGGAACACTGAAGCTTTCTTT. As protein: CASSSGQRNTEAFF.

The chain links TRBV9 to TRBJ2-1, with D perhaps matching TRBD2 (6 bases). The V gene's germline CDR1 is SGDLS and CDR2 YYNGEE. The CDR3 length is 18 residues. The germline V and J ends were trimmed by 0 bases and 0 bases, with 16 bases remaining between them. The CDR3 DNA reads TGTGCCAGCAGCGTAGTAGATAGCGGTCCCCCCTCCTACAATGAGCAGTTCTTC. Residues: CASSVVDSGPPSYNEQFF.

The chain couples TRBV28 to TRBJ2-7, with TRBD1 matching over 7 bases. CDR1 and CDR2 (germline): MDHEN, SYDVKM. V lost 4 bases to trimming and J lost 4 bases; unmatched junction nucleotides: 16. CDR3 length: 17 residues. The CDR3 DNA reads TGTGCCAGCAGTTCCCCACTATTACAGGGGAGTCTTTACGAGCAGTACTTC. Encoded protein: CASSSPLLQGSLYEQYF.

This chain uses TRBV27 with TRBJ1-5; TRBD1 agrees at 8 bases. The V gene end was trimmed by 4 bases and the J gene end by 4 bases; junction bases not matched to a gene: 6. Per germline, CDR1 MNHEY and CDR2 SMNVEV (reference sequence). The CDR3 is 15 amino acids. CDR3 residues: CASSSGGVWNQPQHF. CDR3 coding DNA: TGTGCCAGCAGTTCAGGGGGCGTATGGAATCAGCCCCAGCATTTT.

The chain carries TRBV10-3 and TRBJ2-7, with D tentatively TRBD1 or TRBD2 (5 bases each). Germline CDR1 ENHRY, CDR2 SYGVKD. The V end lost 0 bases, the J end lost 4 bases, and 7 bases lay between the germline ends. The CDR3 contains 13 residues. For the CDR3, the DNA is TGTGCCATCAGTGAGTCCTGGGGGTACGAGCAGTACTTC. Translating gives CAISESWGYEQYF.

This chain links TRBV15 with TRBJ2-1; D possibly corresponds to TRBD2 (6 bases). CDR3 length equals 16 residues. Trimming pared 7 bases from V and 0 bases from J, leaving 16 bases between. Germline values: CDR1 LNHNV, CDR2 YYDKDF (reference sequence). CDR3 region: CATIDTPGLSYNEQFF. The CDR3, as DNA: TGTGCCACCATCGATACACCGGGACTCTCCTACAATGAGCAGTTCTTC. Based on the CDR3 plus reference TRBV15 and TRBJ2-1, the full variable domain is DAMVIQNPRYQVTQFGKPVTLSCSQTLNHNVMYWYQQKSSQAPKLLFHYYDKDFNNEADTPDNFQSRRPNTSFCFLDIRSPGLGDTAMYLCATIDTPGLSYNEQFFGPGTRLTVL.

The chain combines TRBV13 with TRBJ2-7, with 7 bases lining up with TRBD1. Losses at the gene ends were 2 bases for V and 2 bases for J; bases not matched to a gene: 6. CDR3 size: 15 residues. CDR1 and CDR2 (germline): PRHDT, FYEKMQ (reference sequence). CDR3 coding DNA: TGTGCCAGCAGCTTAAGACAAACAGGGGCCTACGAGCAGTACTTC. Its translation is CASSLRQTGAYEQYF.

The chain recombines TRBV28 with TRBJ1-4, with TRBD1 matching 11 bases. The CDR3 covers 16 residues. V shed 3 bases, J shed 5 bases, and the junction held 5 bases outside the gene matches. The V gene's germline CDR1 is MDHEN and CDR2 SYDVKM. The CDR3: CASSLGTGGSNEKLFF. CDR3 coding DNA: TGTGCCAGCAGTTTGGGGACAGGGGGATCGAATGAAAAACTGTTTTTT.

Only one count was recorded for this clone. J is TRBJ2-1 and V is TRBV9; D not resolved. The CDR3 spans 15 residues. Per germline, CDR1 SGDLS and CDR2 YYNGEE. Trimming cost V 0 bases and J 5 bases, with 12 bases left between them. Written as DNA, the CDR3 is TGTGCCAGCAGCGTAGGCGACCGAGACCACAATGAGCAGTTCTTC. Translating gives CASSVGDRDHNEQFF.

The V gene is TRBV5-6, the J gene TRBJ2-2, with 7 positions matching TRBD2. The CDR3 length is 17 residues. Germline loops: CDR1 SGHDT, CDR2 YYEEEE. V dropped 0 bases and J dropped 8; count of bases not matched to a gene: 13. CDR3 protein: CASSLEGREASPGELFF. The CDR3 nucleotides are TGTGCCAGCAGCTTGGAGGGCCGGGAGGCCAGCCCGGGGGAGCTGTTTTTT.

This clone was seen more than once but under ten times. The chain carries TRBV5-1 and TRBJ1-1, with 8 bases fitting TRBD1. V lost 7 bases to trimming and J lost 8 bases; unmatched junction nucleotides: 4. Germline CDR1 reads SGHRS; CDR2 reads YFSETQ. The CDR3 contains 11 residues. The CDR3 DNA reads as TGCGCCAGCGGACAGGGTGCGGAAGCTTTCTTT. Translation gives CASGQGAEAFF.

Here the CDR3 DNA reads TGTGCCAGCAGTTTATCAGCGGGGGCCTACGAGCAGTACTTC. It yields the protein CASSLSAGAYEQYF. This chain uses TRBV27 with TRBJ2-7; 8 nucleotides match TRBD2. J was trimmed by 2 bases and V by 0 bases; bases with no gene match: 0. There are 14 residues in the CDR3. Germline CDR1 is MNHEY and CDR2 is SMNVEV (reference sequence).

The rearrangement links TRBV7-9 to TRBJ2-1, with 7 bases matching TRBD2. CDR3 length: 15 amino acids. CDR1 SEHNR and CDR2 FQNEAQ come from the germline V gene (reference sequence). The J segment lost 9 bases and the V segment lost 5 bases, leaving 13 bases of the junction unmatched. CDR3 region: CASSPSGYSGSEQFF. In nucleotides, the CDR3 is TGTGCCAGCAGCCCTAGCGGATACAGTGGGAGTGAGCAGTTCTTC.

This clone was counted once. The V call is TRBV13, the J call TRBJ1-4; 7 bases are a match to TRBD1. This CDR3 has 13 amino acids. The ends lost 11 bases at V and 8 bases at J; junction bases unmatched: 11. CDR1 is PRHDT and CDR2 is FYEKMQ in the germline V gene (reference sequence). CDR3 loop: CAGRDSFGEKLFF. CDR3 bases: TGTGCCGGAAGGGACAGCTTTGGGGAAAAACTGTTTTTT.

This chain connects TRBV4-2 to TRBJ2-7; D gene uncertain. The CDR3 contains 16 residues. CDR1 LGHNA and CDR2 YNFKEQ come from the germline V gene. V lost 0 bases, J lost 4 bases, and 16 bases lay in between. The CDR3: CASSQDIGPELYEQYF. The CDR3 bases are TGTGCCAGCAGCCAAGATATCGGGCCGGAGCTGTACGAGCAGTACTTC.

The CDR3 coding sequence is TGTGCCAGCAGCTTGGCGGGGGTATACTACGAGCAGTACTTC. Translation: CASSLAGVYYEQYF. V usage is TRBV5-6 and J usage is TRBJ2-7; possibly TRBD2 for D (6 bases). This CDR3 contains 14 residues. The V end lost 0 bases, the J end lost 3 bases, and 10 bases lay between the germline ends. Germline loops: CDR1 SGHDT, CDR2 YYEEEE.

Only one count was recorded for this clone. The chain employs TRBV7-9 and TRBJ2-7, with D unresolved. This CDR3 spans 13 amino acids. Germline CDR1 reads SEHNR; CDR2 reads FQNEAQ (reference sequence). V gave up 3 bases and J gave up 0 bases, with 6 bases separating them. The CDR3 coding sequence is TGTGCCAGCAGCTTTAGTAGCTCCTACGAGCAGTACTTC. Its protein is CASSFSSSYEQYF. The variable domain in full, completed from reference TRBV7-9 and TRBJ2-7, reads DTGVSQNPRHKITKRGQNVTFRCDPISEHNRLYWYRQTLGQGPEFLTYFQNEAQLEKSRLLSDRFSAERPKGSFSTLEIQRTEQGDSAMYLCASSFSSSYEQYFGPGTRLTVT.